The 13 T cell receptor beta chains reported below all come from one sample, sequenced in a study of response to subunit inactivated influenza vaccine. TCRdb reprocessed the RT-PCR reads with MiXCR, giving one entry per CDR3 protein. Of 530,000 or so distinct CDR3 sequences detected, approximately 14% appear once; the ten largest clones hold around 10%. Sequenced here: PBMCs from blood, sampled 11 to 12 days after vaccination. These receptor sequences come from a man aged 45-65 years who received an inactivated influenza vaccine.

A few counts support this clonotype. The rearrangement links TRBV4-3 to TRBJ2-3, with 9 nucleotides matching TRBD1. The CDR3 covers 18 residues. Germline V gene sequence: CDR1 LGHNA, CDR2 YSLEER. Trimming at V came to 0 bases and at J to 2 bases, leaving 9 bases not matched to a gene. CDR3 in DNA: TGCGCCAGCAGCCAAGAGATCGGGACAGGGTCGTACACAGATACGCAGTATTTT. As protein: CASSQEIGTGSYTDTQYF.

The J gene is TRBJ2-1, the V gene TRBV20-1, with TRBD2 matching over 11 bases. In germline, CDR1 is DFQATT, CDR2 SNEGSKA (reference sequence). The CDR3 runs 12 residues. V lost 5 bases and J lost 9; bases outside the gene matches: 3. CDR3: CSAAGTSGEQFF. The CDR3 coding sequence is TGCAGTGCTGCCGGGACTAGCGGTGAGCAGTTCTTC.

A few counts support this clonotype. The J gene is TRBJ2-5, the V gene TRBV7-2; tentative D call: TRBD2 (6 bases). This CDR3 is 16 amino acids long. Trimming left V 5 bases short and J 2 bases short, with 18 bases between. In germline, CDR1 is SGHTA, CDR2 FQGNSA. This CDR3 is CASSLESGLKQETQYF. CDR3 DNA sequence: TGTGCCAGCAGCCTCGAATCGGGACTGAAACAAGAGACCCAGTACTTC. The full variable domain, its missing parts supplied by reference TRBV7-2 and TRBJ2-5, is GAGVSQSPSNKVTEKGKDVELRCDPISGHTALYWYRQSLGQGLEFLIYFQGNSAPDKSGLPSDRFSAERTGGSVSTLTIQRTQQEDSAVYLCASSLESGLKQETQYFGPGTRLLVL.

This clonotype was observed many times. CDR3 coding DNA: TGCAGCGTTGAAGAGTTAGGGCTCCATGGCTACACCTTC. Its protein is CSVEELGLHGYTF. The chain couples TRBV29-1 to TRBJ1-2; D is ambiguous. This CDR3 spans 13 amino acids. Trimming pared 0 bases from V and 6 bases from J, leaving 11 bases between. Per germline, CDR1 SQVTM and CDR2 ANQGSEA.

This clonotype was found a few times. The chain couples TRBV12-3 or TRBV12-4 to TRBJ2-1; possible D gene TRBD2, 6 bases. With 7 bases removed from V and 6 bases from J, the gap between germline ends came to 19 bases. This CDR3 spans 15 amino acids. As DNA, the CDR3 is TGTGCCAGCACCCGGGACTCGGATACGGGCAATGAGCAGTTCTTC. It translates to CASTRDSDTGNEQFF.

The rearrangement joins TRBV29-1 to TRBJ2-3, with D perhaps matching TRBD2 (6 bases). The CDR3 covers 15 residues. Trimming removed 4 bases from V and 0 bases from J, with 14 bases in between. CDR1 and CDR2 from the germline V gene are SQVTM and ANQGSEA. CDR3 amino acids: CSVGLGLTSTDTQYF. Here the CDR3 DNA reads TGCAGCGTTGGCCTGGGACTGACTAGCACAGATACGCAGTATTTT.

This clonotype has ten or more counts. The chain is built from TRBV29-1 and TRBJ2-1; 10 bases agree with TRBD2. After removal of 7 bases from V and 2 bases from J, the junction contained 8 bases not matched to a gene. Germline V lookup: CDR1 SQVTM, CDR2 ANQGSEA. CDR3 length: 15 amino acids. DNA for the CDR3: TGCAGCGCCCTATCGCTAGCGGGGGCCTACAATGAGCAGTTCTTC. Encoded protein: CSALSLAGAYNEQFF.

The genes are TRBV28 and TRBJ2-7; perhaps TRBD2 as D (5 bases). The CDR3 is made up of 11 amino acids. Germline V gene lookup returns CDR1 MDHEN and CDR2 SYDVKM. Trimming shortened V by 8 bases and J by 2 bases, and 7 bases separated the two germline ends. As DNA, the CDR3 is TGTGCCAGCGAGGGCCCCTACGAGCAGTACTTC. Translation gives CASEGPYEQYF.

V gene TRBV5-1 combines with J gene TRBJ2-3; 7 bases are a match to TRBD1. The trim removed 0 bases at V and 11 bases at J, leaving 12 bases unmatched. Germline assignment: CDR1 SGHRS and CDR2 YFSETQ. The CDR3 is 15 residues long. The CDR3 nucleotides read TGCGCCAGCAGCTTGGGACCTTCCGACAGGGCTCAGCAGTATTTT. It encodes CASSLGPSDRAQQYF.

This chain joins TRBV5-1 and TRBJ2-3; D is unresolved. The CDR3 has 13 residues. Looked up from germline, CDR1 is SGHRS and CDR2 is YFSETQ. V was pared by 6 bases and J by 6 bases, with 14 bases between. CDR3 loop: CASMGPYPDTQYF. CDR3 bases: TGCGCCAGCATGGGTCCGTATCCCGATACGCAGTATTTT.

The table lists this clonotype with a few counts. V is TRBV6-2 or TRBV6-3 and J is TRBJ2-3, with a possible D match to TRBD1 (6 bases). The CDR3 is 14 residues long. Looked up from germline, CDR1 is MNHEY and CDR2 is SVGEGT. V lost 6 bases to trimming and J lost 3 bases, with 13 bases between them. This CDR3 reads CASRNRRGTDTQYF. The CDR3 DNA sequence: TGTGCCAGCAGAAATCGCAGGGGAACAGATACGCAGTATTTT.

The chain combines TRBV6-2 or TRBV6-3 with TRBJ1-1; perhaps TRBD1 as D (6 bases). CDR1 and CDR2 (germline): MNHEY, SVGEGT. The length of the CDR3 is 14 residues. Trimming cost V 6 bases and J 6 bases, with 17 bases left between them. The CDR3 sequence: CASSRRGGSPEAFF. The CDR3, as DNA: TGTGCCAGCAGCCGTAGAGGGGGATCCCCTGAAGCTTTCTTT.

The V call is TRBV7-9, the J call TRBJ2-5; D not resolved. This CDR3 is 13 amino acids long. V was cut by 0 bases and J by 5 bases, with 7 bases left in between. The germline V gene has CDR1 SEHNR and CDR2 FQNEAQ (reference sequence). The CDR3 DNA is TGTGCCAGCAGCTTAGCACCAGTCGAGACCCAGTACTTC. Translating gives CASSLAPVETQYF.